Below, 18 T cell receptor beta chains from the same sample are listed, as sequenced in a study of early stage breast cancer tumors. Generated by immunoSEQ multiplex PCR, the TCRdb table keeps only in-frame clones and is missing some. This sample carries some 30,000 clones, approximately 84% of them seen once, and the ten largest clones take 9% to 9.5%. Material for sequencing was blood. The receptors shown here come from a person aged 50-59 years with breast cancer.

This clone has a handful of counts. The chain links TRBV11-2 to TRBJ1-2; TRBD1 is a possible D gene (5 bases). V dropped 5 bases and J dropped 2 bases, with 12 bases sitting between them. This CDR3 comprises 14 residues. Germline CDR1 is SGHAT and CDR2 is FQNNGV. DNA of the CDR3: TGTGCCAGCAGCACAAACCGGGACAACTATGGCTACACCTTC. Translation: CASSTNRDNYGYTF.

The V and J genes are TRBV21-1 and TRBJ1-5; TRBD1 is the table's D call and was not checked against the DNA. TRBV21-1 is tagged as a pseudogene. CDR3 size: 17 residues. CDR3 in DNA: TGTGCCAGCAGCAAATGTACGAAACAAATCCCCCCCCAGCCCCAGCATTTT. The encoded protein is CASSKCTKQIPPQPQHF.

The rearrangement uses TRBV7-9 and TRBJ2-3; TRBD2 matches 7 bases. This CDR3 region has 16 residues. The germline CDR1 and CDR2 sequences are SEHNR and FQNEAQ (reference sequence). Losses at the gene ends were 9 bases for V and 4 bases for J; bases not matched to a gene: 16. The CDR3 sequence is CASSLGLREFSDTQYF. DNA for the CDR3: TGTGCCAGTTCCCTCGGGTTGCGGGAGTTTTCAGATACGCAGTATTTT.

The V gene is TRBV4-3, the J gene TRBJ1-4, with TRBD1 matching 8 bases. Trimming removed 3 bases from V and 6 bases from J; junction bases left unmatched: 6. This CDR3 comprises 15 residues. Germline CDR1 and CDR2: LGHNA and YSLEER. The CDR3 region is CASSQETGDDEKLFF. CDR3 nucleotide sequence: TGCGCCAGCAGCCAGGAGACAGGGGACGATGAAAAACTGTTTTTT.

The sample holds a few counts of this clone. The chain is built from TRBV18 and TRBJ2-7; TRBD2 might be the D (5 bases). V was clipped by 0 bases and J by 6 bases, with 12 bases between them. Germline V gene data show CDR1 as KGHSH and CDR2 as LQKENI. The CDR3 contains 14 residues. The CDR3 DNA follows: TGTGCCAGCTCACCACCGGTTGGGGAGAGCGAGCAGTACTTC. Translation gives CASSPPVGESEQYF.

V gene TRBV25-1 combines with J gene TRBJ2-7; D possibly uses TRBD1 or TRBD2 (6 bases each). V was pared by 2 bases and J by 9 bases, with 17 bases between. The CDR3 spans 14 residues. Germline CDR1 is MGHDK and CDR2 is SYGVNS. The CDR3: CASSEGRGGVAQYF. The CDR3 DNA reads TGTGCCAGCAGTGAAGGCAGGGGCGGGGTTGCGCAGTACTTC.

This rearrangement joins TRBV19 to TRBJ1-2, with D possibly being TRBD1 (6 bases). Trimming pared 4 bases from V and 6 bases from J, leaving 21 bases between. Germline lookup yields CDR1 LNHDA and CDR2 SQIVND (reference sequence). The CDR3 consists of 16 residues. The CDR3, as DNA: TGTGCCAGTAGTAAAACCCAGGGGCCCCCCATTAATGGCTACACCTTC. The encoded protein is CASSKTQGPPINGYTF.

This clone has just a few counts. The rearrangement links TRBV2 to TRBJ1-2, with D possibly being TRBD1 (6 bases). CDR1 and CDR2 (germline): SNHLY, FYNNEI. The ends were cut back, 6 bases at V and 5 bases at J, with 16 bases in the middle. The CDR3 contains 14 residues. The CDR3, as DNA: TGTGCCAGCAGAAATCGGGGGGCCGTATATGGCTACACCTTC. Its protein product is CASRNRGAVYGYTF.

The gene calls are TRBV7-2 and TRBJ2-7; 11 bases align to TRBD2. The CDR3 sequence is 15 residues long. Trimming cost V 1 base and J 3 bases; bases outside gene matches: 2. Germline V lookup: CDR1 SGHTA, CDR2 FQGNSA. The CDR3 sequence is CASSLDSGRDYEQYF. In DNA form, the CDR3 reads TGTGCCAGCAGCTTAGATAGCGGGAGGGACTACGAGCAGTACTTC. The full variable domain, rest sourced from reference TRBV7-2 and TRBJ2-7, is GAGVSQSPSNKVTEKGKDVELRCDPISGHTALYWYRQSLGQGLEFLIYFQGNSAPDKSGLPSDRFSAERTGGSVSTLTIQRTQQEDSAVYLCASSLDSGRDYEQYFGPGTRLTVT.

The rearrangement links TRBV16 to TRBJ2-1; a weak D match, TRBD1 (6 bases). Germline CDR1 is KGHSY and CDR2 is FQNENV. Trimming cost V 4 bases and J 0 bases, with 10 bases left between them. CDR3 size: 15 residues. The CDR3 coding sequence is TGTGCCAGCAGCCCAAGGGGGTCCTCCTACAATGAGCAGTTCTTC. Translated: CASSPRGSSYNEQFF. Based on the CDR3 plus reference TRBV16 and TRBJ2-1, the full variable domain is GEEVAQTPKHLVRGEGQKAKLYCAPIKGHSYVFWYQQVLKNEFKFLISFQNENVFDETGMPKERFSAKCLPNSPCSLEIQATKLEDSAVYFCASSPRGSSYNEQFFGPGTRLTVL.

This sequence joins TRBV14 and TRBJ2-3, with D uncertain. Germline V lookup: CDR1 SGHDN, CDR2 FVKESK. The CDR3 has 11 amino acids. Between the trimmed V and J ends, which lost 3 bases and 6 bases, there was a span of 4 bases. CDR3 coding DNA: TGTGCCAGCAGCCAGGCCGATACGCAGTATTTT. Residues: CASSQADTQYF.

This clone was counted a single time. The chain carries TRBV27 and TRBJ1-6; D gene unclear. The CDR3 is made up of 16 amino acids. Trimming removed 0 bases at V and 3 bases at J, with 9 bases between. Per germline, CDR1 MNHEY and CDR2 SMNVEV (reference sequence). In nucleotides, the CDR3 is TGTGCCAGCAGTTTATCGATCCGGGACTATAATTCACCCCTCCACTTT. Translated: CASSLSIRDYNSPLHF.

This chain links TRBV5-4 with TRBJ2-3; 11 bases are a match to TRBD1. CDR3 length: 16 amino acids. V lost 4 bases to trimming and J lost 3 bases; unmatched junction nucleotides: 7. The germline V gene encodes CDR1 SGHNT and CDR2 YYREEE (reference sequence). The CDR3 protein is CASSPPGTGGTDTQYF. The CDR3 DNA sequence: TGTGCCAGCAGCCCACCCGGGACAGGGGGGACAGATACGCAGTATTTT.

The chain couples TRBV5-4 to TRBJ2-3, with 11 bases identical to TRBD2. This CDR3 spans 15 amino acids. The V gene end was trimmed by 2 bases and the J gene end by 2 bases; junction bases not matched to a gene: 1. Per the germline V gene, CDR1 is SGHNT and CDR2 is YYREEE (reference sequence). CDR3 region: CASSFSGGDTDTQYF. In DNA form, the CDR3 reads TGTGCCAGCAGCTTTAGCGGGGGGGACACAGATACGCAGTATTTT. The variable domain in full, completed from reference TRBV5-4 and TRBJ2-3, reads ETGVTQSPTHLIKTRGQQVTLRCSSQSGHNTVSWYQQALGQGPQFIFQYYREEENGRGNFPPRFSGLQFPNYSSELNVNALELDDSALYLCASSFSGGDTDTQYFGPGTRLTVL.

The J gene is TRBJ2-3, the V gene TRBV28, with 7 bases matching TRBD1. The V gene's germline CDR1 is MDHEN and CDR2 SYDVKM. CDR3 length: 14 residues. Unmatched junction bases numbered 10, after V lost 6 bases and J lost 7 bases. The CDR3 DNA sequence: TGTGCCAGCAGCCTACAGGGGATGGGGAATACGCAGTATTTT. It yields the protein CASSLQGMGNTQYF.

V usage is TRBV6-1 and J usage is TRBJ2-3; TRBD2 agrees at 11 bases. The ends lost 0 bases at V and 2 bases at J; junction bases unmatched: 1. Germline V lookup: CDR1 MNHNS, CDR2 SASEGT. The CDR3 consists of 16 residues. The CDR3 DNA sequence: TGTGCCAGCAGTGAAGCTAGCGGGGGGGCCACAGATACGCAGTATTTT. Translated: CASSEASGGATDTQYF.

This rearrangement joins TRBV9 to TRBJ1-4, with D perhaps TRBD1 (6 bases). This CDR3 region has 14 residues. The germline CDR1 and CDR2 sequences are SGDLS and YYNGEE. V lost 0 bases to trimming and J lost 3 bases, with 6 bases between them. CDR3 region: CASSVEGANEKLFF. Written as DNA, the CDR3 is TGTGCCAGCAGCGTAGAGGGGGCTAATGAAAAACTGTTTTTT.

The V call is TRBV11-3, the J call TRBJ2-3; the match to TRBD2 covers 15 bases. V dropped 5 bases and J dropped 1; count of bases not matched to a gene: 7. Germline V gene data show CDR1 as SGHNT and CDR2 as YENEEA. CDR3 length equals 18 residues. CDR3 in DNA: TGTGCCAGCAGCCCCGGACTAGCGGGGGGGCAGGGCACAGATACGCAGTATTTT. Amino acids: CASSPGLAGGQGTDTQYF.